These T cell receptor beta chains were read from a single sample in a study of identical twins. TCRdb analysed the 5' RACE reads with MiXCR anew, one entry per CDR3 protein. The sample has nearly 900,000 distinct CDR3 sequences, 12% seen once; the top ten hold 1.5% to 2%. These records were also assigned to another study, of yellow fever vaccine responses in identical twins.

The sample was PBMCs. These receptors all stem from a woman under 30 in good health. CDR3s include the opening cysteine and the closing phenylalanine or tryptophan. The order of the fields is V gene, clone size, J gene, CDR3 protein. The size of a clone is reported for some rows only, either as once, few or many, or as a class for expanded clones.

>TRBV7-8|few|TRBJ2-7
CASRNTGLGYEQYF
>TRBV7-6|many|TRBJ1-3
CASSPGGGSGNTIYF
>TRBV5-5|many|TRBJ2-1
CASSLVSGRYNEQFF
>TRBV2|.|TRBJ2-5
CASSDEASGKSQETQYF
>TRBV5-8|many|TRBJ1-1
CASSLSRNLNTEAFF
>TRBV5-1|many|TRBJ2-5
CASSLDRGQGETQYF
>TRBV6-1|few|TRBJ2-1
CASRPAAGSGEQFF
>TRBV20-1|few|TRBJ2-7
CSASPEDRAISYEQYF
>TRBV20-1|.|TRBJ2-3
CSAPPTSGGKRDTQYF
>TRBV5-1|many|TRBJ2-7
CASSMTGPYEQYF
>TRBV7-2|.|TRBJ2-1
CASTISGTSGVYNEQFF
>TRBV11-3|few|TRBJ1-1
CASSLRIMGQVNTEAFF
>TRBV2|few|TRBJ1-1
CASSGRREAFF
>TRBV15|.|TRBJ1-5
CATSRDRNNQPQHF
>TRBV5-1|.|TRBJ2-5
CASTSLGRSQETQYF
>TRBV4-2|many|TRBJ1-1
CASSQVRDRENTEAFF
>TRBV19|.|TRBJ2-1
CASIAPQAGDNEQFF
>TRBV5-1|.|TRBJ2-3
CASSWGRTGHTDTQYF
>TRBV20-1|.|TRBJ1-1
CSASGGLGTEAFF
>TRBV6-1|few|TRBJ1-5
CASSEATGRREPQHF
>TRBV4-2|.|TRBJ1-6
CASSQDERGYNSPLHF
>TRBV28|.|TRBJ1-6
CASSLPPQGTSNSPLHF
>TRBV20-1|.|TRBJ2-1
CSARDPGVAGGSGQFF
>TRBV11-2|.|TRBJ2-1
CASSYLAYNEQFF
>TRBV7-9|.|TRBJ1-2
CASSPPRDNYGYTF
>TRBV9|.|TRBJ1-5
CASSLGTKQPQHF
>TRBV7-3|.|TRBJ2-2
CASRREVDTGELFF
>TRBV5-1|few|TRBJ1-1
CASSSTQGTNTEAFF